These 5 T cell receptor beta chains were all obtained from the same sample, sequenced in a study of CD8 T cells in ankylosing spondylitis. General study findings and limits: A TCR beta motif of under ten highly homologous variants appeared characteristic of ankylosing spondylitis blood.

TCRdb called the 5' RACE reads again in MiXCR, with one record for every CDR3 protein. The sample comprises a few hundred thousand distinct CDR3 sequences, about 17% of which are singletons, and about 39% rests with the top ten. Their cognate antigens are unknown. Sequencing input: blood, either unsorted or a sorted T cell fraction (not recorded which). The receptors derive from a male donor with ankylosing spondylitis.

The chain employs TRBV30 and TRBJ2-1; D gene ambiguous. Per germline, CDR1 GTSNPN and CDR2 SVGIG (reference sequence). Trimming took off 3 bases at V and 1 base at J, with 4 bases between the two ends. This CDR3 region has 12 residues. The CDR3 loop reads CAWRASYNEQFF. As DNA, the CDR3 is TGTGCCTGGAGGGCTTCCTACAATGAGCAGTTCTTC. The full variable domain, in which reference TRBV30 and TRBJ2-1 provide the parts outside the CDR3, is SQTIHQWPATLVQPVGSPLSLECTVEGTSNPNLYWYRQAAGRGLQLLFYSVGIGQISSEVPQNLSASRPQDRQFILSSKKLLLSDSGFYLCAWRASYNEQFFGPGTRLTVL.

The rearrangement links TRBV20-1 to TRBJ1-2, with D possibly being TRBD1 (5 bases). The germline V gene encodes CDR1 DFQATT and CDR2 SNEGSKA (reference sequence). This CDR3 is built from 13 residues. The V and J ends lost 0 bases and 3 bases respectively, with 8 bases between them. The CDR3 loop is CSAREWGDYGYTF. The DNA for the CDR3 is TGCAGTGCTAGAGAGTGGGGGGACTATGGCTACACCTTC.

The V call is TRBV5-1, the J call TRBJ2-1; 16 bases match TRBD2. The CDR3 length is 20 residues. Germline CDR1 SGHRS, CDR2 YFSETQ. The trim removed 3 bases at V and 7 bases at J, leaving 16 bases unmatched. In DNA form, the CDR3 reads TGCGCCAGCAGCTCCCCTCCGGGACTAGCGGGAGGGCCGAGGGGAAATGAGCAGTTCTTC. It is translated as CASSSPPGLAGGPRGNEQFF.

This clonotype occurred once. This rearrangement joins TRBV7-2 to TRBJ2-7, with D hard to call. The germline CDR1 and CDR2 sequences are SGHTA and FQGNSA. This CDR3 spans 13 amino acids. The germline V and J ends were trimmed by 5 bases and 2 bases, with 10 bases remaining between them. The CDR3 region has the DNA TGTGCCAGCAGCCCCAATTTGGCCTACGAGCAGTACTTC. Its protein product is CASSPNLAYEQYF.

This clonotype was counted only a few times. This chain links TRBV3-1 with TRBJ1-3; D unresolved. The germline CDR1 and CDR2 sequences are LGHDT and YNNKEL (reference sequence). V was clipped by 0 bases and J by 4 bases, with 10 bases between them. This CDR3 contains 15 residues. CDR3 sequence: CASSQDGGLGNTIYF. CDR3 DNA sequence: TGTGCCAGCAGCCAAGATGGCGGTTTGGGAAACACCATATATTTT.